The 25 T cell receptor beta chains given below trace back to one sample, sequenced in a study of control samples from healthy donors and cancer patients. Clones were read by immunoSEQ multiplex PCR, and TCRdb kept only the in-frame ones, dropping some. Of around 93,000 clones listed, roughly 88% are singletons. The source material was blood. The source is a man between 25 and 39 years old in good health.

The chain carries TRBV11-3 and TRBJ2-7; D unclear. The CDR3 runs to 13 residues. CDR1 is SGHNT, CDR2 YENEEA, per germline. With 6 bases removed from V and 2 bases from J, the gap between germline ends came to 11 bases. The CDR3 reads CASSADGPYEQYF. CDR3 in DNA: TGTGCCAGCAGTGCGGACGGTCCCTACGAGCAGTACTTC.

This clone has only one observation. The V call is TRBV6-1, the J call TRBJ1-4; 10 bases are shared with TRBD1. In germline, CDR1 is MNHNS, CDR2 SASEGT. CDR3 size: 16 residues. V trimming: 3 bases; J trimming: 8 bases; junction bases outside the gene matches: 9. DNA of the CDR3: TGTGCCAGCAGTGAGAGCCGGACAGGGGGTCGAGAAAAACTGTTTTTT. Translated: CASSESRTGGREKLFF.

The V and J genes are TRBV7-2 and TRBJ2-5; 8 positions match TRBD2. The CDR3 extends over 16 amino acids. Trimming removed 0 bases from V and 5 bases from J; junction bases left unmatched: 8. Germline V gene lookup returns CDR1 SGHTA and CDR2 FQGNSA. In nucleotides, the CDR3 is TGTGCCAGCAGCTTAGCGAGTAGCGGGACTCGGGAGACCCAGTACTTC. Translation: CASSLASSGTRETQYF.

The J gene is TRBJ1-2, the V gene TRBV7-2; 11 nucleotides match TRBD1. CDR3 length: 15 amino acids. Trimming at V came to 3 bases and at J to 4 bases, leaving 4 bases not matched to a gene. CDR1 is SGHTA, CDR2 FQGNSA, per germline. As DNA, the CDR3 is TGTGCCAGCAGCTTGGACAGGGGGCGTATCTATGGCTACACCTTC. Translated, it gives CASSLDRGRIYGYTF.

This clone was counted a single time. J is TRBJ1-2 and V is TRBV28; possible D gene TRBD1, 6 bases. There are 12 residues in the CDR3. V lost 8 bases, J lost 7 bases, and 14 bases lay in between. Germline values: CDR1 MDHEN, CDR2 SYDVKM. CDR3 coding DNA: TGTGCCAGCCTGACGGTACAGGGTGGCTACACCTTC. Translating it yields CASLTVQGGYTF.

The gene calls are TRBV21-1 and TRBJ2-7; the D segment call TRBD1 is taken from the table without a DNA check. TRBV21-1 is assigned pseudogene status. The CDR3 covers 14 residues. CDR3 protein: CASTLTGGDYEQYF. CDR3 DNA sequence: TGTGCCAGCACCCTGACAGGGGGTGACTACGAGCAGTACTTC.

The sample holds one count of this clone. The chain carries TRBV11-2 and TRBJ2-3; TRBD2 might be the D (6 bases). This CDR3 has 16 amino acids. Germline loops: CDR1 SGHAT, CDR2 FQNNGV. V lost 5 bases to trimming and J lost 2 bases, with 17 bases between them. The DNA for the CDR3 is TGTGCCAGCAGCCCTACTGTAGCGGAGGACACAGATACGCAGTATTTT. Encoded protein: CASSPTVAEDTDTQYF.

The rearrangement joins TRBV5-6 to TRBJ2-7; D gene ambiguous. CDR3 size: 12 residues. Germline values: CDR1 SGHDT, CDR2 YYEEEE. V lost 5 bases to trimming and J lost 0 bases, with 6 bases between them. CDR3 residues: CASSLSSYEQYF. The DNA of the CDR3 is TGTGCCAGCAGTTTGAGCTCCTACGAGCAGTACTTC.

This clone was seen once. The rearrangement uses TRBV14 and TRBJ1-1; D perhaps matches TRBD1 (5 bases). CDR1 and CDR2 (germline): SGHDN, FVKESK. The CDR3 contains 15 residues. The V end lost 5 bases, the J end lost 9 bases, and 22 bases lay between the germline ends. The CDR3 nucleotides are TGTGCCAGCAGCACTCTAGAGGGGTCGTATCACAAAGCTTTCTTT. Encoded protein: CASSTLEGSYHKAFF.

A few counts support this clone. V usage is TRBV7-9 and J usage is TRBJ2-7; D unresolved. The CDR3 has 12 residues. The germline CDR1 and CDR2 sequences are SEHNR and FQNEAQ (reference sequence). V was clipped by 5 bases and J by 6 bases, with 11 bases between them. The CDR3 loop reads CASSLGSREQYF. The CDR3 DNA reads TGTGCCAGCAGCCTCGGGTCCCGCGAGCAGTACTTC.

The chain has TRBV7-2 and TRBJ2-7; 12 bases agree with TRBD1. With V trimmed by 5 bases and J by 4 bases, 3 bases remained unmatched. Germline V gene sequence: CDR1 SGHTA, CDR2 FQGNSA. The CDR3 contains 14 residues. CDR3: CASSRDRGPYEQYF. CDR3 DNA: TGTGCCAGCAGCAGGGACAGGGGGCCGTACGAGCAGTACTTC.

The chain has TRBV29-1 and TRBJ1-2, with a tentative D call TRBD1 (5 bases). Germline assignment: CDR1 SQVTM and CDR2 ANQGSEA. Trimming removed 5 bases from V and 2 bases from J, with 15 bases in between. CDR3 length equals 14 residues. CDR3 residues: CSVNSGRINYGYTF. DNA of the CDR3: TGCAGCGTTAATTCGGGGCGTATAAACTATGGCTACACCTTC. The complete variable domain, with remaining parts taken from reference TRBV29-1 and TRBJ1-2, reads SAVISQKPSRDICQRGTSLTIQCQVDSQVTMMFWYRQQPGQSLTLIATANQGSEATYESGFVIDKFPISRPNLTFSTLTVSNMSPEDSSIYLCSVNSGRINYGYTFGSGTRLTVV.

The chain joins TRBV19 to TRBJ1-1; the D is unclear. The CDR3 runs 12 residues. Per germline, CDR1 LNHDA and CDR2 SQIVND (reference sequence). V lost 1 base and J lost 6, with 6 bases in between. This chain's CDR3 is CASSIGGAEAFF. The CDR3, as DNA: TGTGCCAGTAGTATAGGGGGAGCTGAAGCTTTCTTT.

For the CDR3, the DNA is TGTGCCAGCGGAACAGGTTCGACCCCCTATCAGCCCCAGCATTTT. It is translated as CASGTGSTPYQPQHF. The chain combines TRBV28 with TRBJ1-5; D might be TRBD1 (5 bases). Trimming stripped 8 bases from V and 5 bases from J, with 19 bases between. This CDR3 is built from 15 residues. From germline, CDR1 is MDHEN and CDR2 SYDVKM.

The chain employs TRBV5-6 and TRBJ2-2; the D is unclear. Germline values: CDR1 SGHDT, CDR2 YYEEEE. V shed 0 bases and J shed 0 bases, with 9 bases lying between them. The CDR3 has 16 residues. Here the CDR3 reads CASSLAGRTNTGELFF. Here the CDR3 DNA reads TGTGCCAGCAGCTTGGCCGGGCGGACGAACACCGGGGAGCTGTTTTTT.

The chain links TRBV5-4 to TRBJ2-7; 9 positions agree with TRBD1. Germline lookup yields CDR1 SGHNT and CDR2 YYREEE (reference sequence). With V trimmed by 4 bases and J by 3 bases, 8 bases remained unmatched. This CDR3 has 15 residues. CDR3 in amino acids: CASSRAATGGYEQYF. The CDR3 nucleotides read TGTGCCAGCAGCCGCGCGGCGACAGGGGGCTACGAGCAGTACTTC. The full variable domain, its missing parts supplied by reference TRBV5-4 and TRBJ2-7, is ETGVTQSPTHLIKTRGQQVTLRCSSQSGHNTVSWYQQALGQGPQFIFQYYREEENGRGNFPPRFSGLQFPNYSSELNVNALELDDSALYLCASSRAATGGYEQYFGPGTRLTVT.

V usage is TRBV18 and J usage is TRBJ2-2; TRBD1 or TRBD2 may be the D gene (5 bases each). The V gene lost 6 bases and the J gene lost 6 bases, with 14 bases spanning the gap. This CDR3 comprises 14 residues. Per the germline V gene, CDR1 is KGHSH and CDR2 is LQKENI. CDR3 nucleotides: TGTGCCAGCTCTCAGGAGAGGGGATCCGGGGAGCTGTTTTTT. It codes for CASSQERGSGELFF.

The chain links TRBV28 to TRBJ1-5; D may be TRBD1 (6 bases). The CDR3 totals 16 residues. CDR1 and CDR2 from the germline V gene are MDHEN and SYDVKM. V was pared by 1 base and J by 7 bases, with 17 bases between. CDR3 in DNA: TGTGCCAGCAGTTTATTGGCGACAGGAAGTCGACAGCCCCAGCATTTT. Translating it yields CASSLLATGSRQPQHF.

The chain uses TRBV7-2 and TRBJ2-7; TRBD2 matches 16 bases. Per the germline V gene, CDR1 is SGHTA and CDR2 is FQGNSA. Germline trimming cut 1 base from V and 6 bases from J; bases unmatched to any gene: 9. The length of the CDR3 is 18 residues. CDR3 DNA: TGTGCCAGCAGCTTAGTGGGGGGACTAGCGGGAGGGTTTGCCGAGCAGTACTTC. This translates into CASSLVGGLAGGFAEQYF.

The chain is built from TRBV10-3 and TRBJ1-4; a weak D match, TRBD1 (6 bases). The CDR3 covers 15 residues. The germline V gene has CDR1 ENHRY and CDR2 SYGVKD. V lost 3 bases to trimming and J lost 3 bases, with 11 bases between them. CDR3 loop: CAISEGQFSNEKLFF. As DNA, the CDR3 is TGTGCCATCAGTGAAGGACAGTTTTCTAATGAAAAACTGTTTTTT.

The chain joins TRBV28 to TRBJ2-7; 11 bases line up with TRBD1. This CDR3 region has 15 residues. In germline, CDR1 is MDHEN, CDR2 SYDVKM. V gave up 5 bases and J gave up 4 bases; unmatched junction bases: 7. CDR3 nucleotides: TGTGCCAGCAGTCCCTCAGGGACAGGGGGGTACGAGCAGTACTTC. Protein product: CASSPSGTGGYEQYF.

As DNA, the CDR3 is TGTGCCAGTAGAGGTCGTGGAGCCAACGTCCTGACTTTC. Protein sequence: CASRGRGANVLTF. V usage is TRBV19 and J usage is TRBJ2-6; D is ambiguous. The CDR3 has 13 residues. Germline loops: CDR1 LNHDA, CDR2 SQIVND (reference sequence). V dropped 6 bases and J dropped 7 bases, with 10 bases sitting between them.

The V and J genes are TRBV7-9 and TRBJ1-3, with D unresolved. The CDR3 contains 15 residues. Germline-derived CDR1 and CDR2 are SEHNR and FQNEAQ (reference sequence). V lost 1 base to trimming and J lost 0 bases, with 7 bases between them. CDR3 sequence reads: CASSLDRSSGNTIYF. CDR3 DNA: TGTGCCAGCAGCTTAGACAGATCCTCTGGAAACACCATATATTTT. Full variable domain (missing parts from reference TRBV7-9 and TRBJ1-3): DTGVSQNPRHKITKRGQNVTFRCDPISEHNRLYWYRQTLGQGPEFLTYFQNEAQLEKSRLLSDRFSAERPKGSFSTLEIQRTEQGDSAMYLCASSLDRSSGNTIYFGEGSWLTVV.

This rearrangement joins TRBV29-1 to TRBJ1-2, with D perhaps matching TRBD1 (5 bases). Deletions cut 5 bases from V and 7 bases from J, with 17 bases between. From germline, CDR1 is SQVTM and CDR2 ANQGSEA. The CDR3 runs 13 residues. The CDR3 DNA sequence: TGCAGCGTTAATCAGATCAGGGTTGGTGGCTACACCTTC. Translated, it gives CSVNQIRVGGYTF. Drawing the rest from reference TRBV29-1 and TRBJ1-2, the complete variable domain is SAVISQKPSRDICQRGTSLTIQCQVDSQVTMMFWYRQQPGQSLTLIATANQGSEATYESGFVIDKFPISRPNLTFSTLTVSNMSPEDSSIYLCSVNQIRVGGYTFGSGTRLTVV.

This clone was counted a few times. One end of the junction fails to match germline, which may point to a read error. The chain recombines TRBV18 with TRBJ1-5; TRBD1 might be the D (5 bases). Germline V gives CDR1 KGHSH, CDR2 LQKENI. The CDR3 contains 14 residues. This chain's CDR3 is CASTPGPRNQPQHF. CDR3 DNA sequence: TGTGCCAGCACACCAGGGCCTAGGAATCAGCCCCAGCATTTT.